This TCR beta chain was identified during a study of cytomegalovirus exposure and HLA in healthy donors. Despite likely unrecorded immune exposures, the donors were nominally healthy at the time of sampling. Germline CDR1 is SGHRS and CDR2 is YFSETQ. This CDR3 has 16 residues. After removal of 3 bases from V and 2 bases from J, the junction contained 7 bases not matched to a gene. The PCR ran on 60 Vbeta and 13 Jbeta primers. Sequencing was performed with immunoSEQ multiplex PCR; in TCRdb, only in-frame clones are kept and a portion is missing. The sample shows some 170,000 clones, around 76% of them seen only once.

This receptor was taken from a girl under 18 in good health and CMV-seropositive. The sample consisted of PBMCs. This chain connects TRBV5-1 to TRBJ2-2; 7 bases fit TRBD2. CDR3 nucleotide sequence: TGCGCCAGCAGCTCCTACGGGACTAAAAACACCGGGGAGCTGTTTTTT. Its translation: CASSSYGTKNTGELFF.